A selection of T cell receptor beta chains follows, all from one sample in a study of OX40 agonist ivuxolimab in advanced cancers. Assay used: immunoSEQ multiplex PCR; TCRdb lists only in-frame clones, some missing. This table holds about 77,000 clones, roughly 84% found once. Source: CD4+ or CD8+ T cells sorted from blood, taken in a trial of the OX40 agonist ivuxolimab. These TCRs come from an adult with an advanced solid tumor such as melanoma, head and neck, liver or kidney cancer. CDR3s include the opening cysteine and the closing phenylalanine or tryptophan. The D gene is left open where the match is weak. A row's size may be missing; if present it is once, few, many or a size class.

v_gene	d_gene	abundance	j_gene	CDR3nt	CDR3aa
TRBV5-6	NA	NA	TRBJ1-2	TGTGCCAGCACCAGAGCCGGGACGGATGACTATGGCTACACCTTC	CASTRAGTDDYGYTF
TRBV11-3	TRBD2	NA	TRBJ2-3	TGTGCCAGCAGCCAGACTAGCGGGTCTACCTCGCAGTATTTT	CASSQTSGSTSQYF
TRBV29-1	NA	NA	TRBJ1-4	TGCAGCGTTGATCGGGGTGCAACTAATGAAAAACTGTTTTTT	CSVDRGATNEKLFF
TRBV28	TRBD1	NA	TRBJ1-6	TGTGCCAGCAGTCGACAGGGCGATTCACCCCTCCACTTT	CASSRQGDSPLHF
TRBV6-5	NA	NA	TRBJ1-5	TGTGCCAGCAGTCGGACTGGGAGAAATCAGCCCCAGCATTTT	CASSRTGRNQPQHF
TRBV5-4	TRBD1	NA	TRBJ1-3	TGTGCCAGCAGCGCCAGGGGGCGATTTGGAAACACCATATATTTT	CASSARGRFGNTIYF
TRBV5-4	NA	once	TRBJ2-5	TGTGCCAGCAGCTTGGCCCGCAGGGAGGAGACCCAGTACTTC	CASSLARREETQYF
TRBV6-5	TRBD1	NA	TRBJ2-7	TGTGCCAGCAGAACACCGGGACAGGCCGACGAGCAGTACTTC	CASRTPGQADEQYF
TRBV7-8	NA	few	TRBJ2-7	TGTGCCAGCAGCACCAAGAGGGGACCATGGGTAGGGGAGCAGTACTTC	CASSTKRGPWVGEQYF
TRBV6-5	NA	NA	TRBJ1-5	TGTGCCAGCAGACTGACACCGTTCGGGAATCAGCCCCAGCATTTT	CASRLTPFGNQPQHF
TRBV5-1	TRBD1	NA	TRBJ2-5	TGCGCCAGCAGCGTACAGGGGGTGGAAGAGACCCAGTACTTC	CASSVQGVEETQYF
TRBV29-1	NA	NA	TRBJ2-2	TGCAGCGTTGAAAATCCGGTAGGGGTATGGACCGGGGAGCTGTTTTTT	CSVENPVGVWTGELFF
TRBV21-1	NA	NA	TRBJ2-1	TGTGCCAGCAGCAAAGTAACCTTAGCGGGGGAGGGTTACAATGAGCAGTTCTTC	CASSKVTLAGEGYNEQFF
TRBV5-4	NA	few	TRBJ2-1	TGTGCCAGCAGCCCCGCAGGGGGGGAGTCCTACAATGAGCAGTTCTTC	CASSPAGGESYNEQFF
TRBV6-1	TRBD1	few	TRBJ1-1	TGTGCCAGCAGTGGACAGGGGGCGCTTCCCACTGAAGCTTTCTTT	CASSGQGALPTEAFF
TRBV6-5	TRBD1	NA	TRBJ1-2	TGTGCCAGCAGTTACTCTCCGGGACAGGATGGCTACACCTTC	CASSYSPGQDGYTF
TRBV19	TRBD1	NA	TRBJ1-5	TGTGCCAGTAGTATGGGCAGGGGGGGCAATCAGCCCCAGCATTTT	CASSMGRGGNQPQHF
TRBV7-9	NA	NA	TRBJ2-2	TGTGCCAGCCTCATCGCTGTCCCCGGGGAGCTGTTTTTT	CASLIAVPGELFF
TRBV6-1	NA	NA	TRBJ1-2	TGTGCCAGCAGTGAAGCGTCCTGGGGTGAATACACCTTC	CASSEASWGEYTF
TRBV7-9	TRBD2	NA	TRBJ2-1	TGTGCCAGCAGCTTAGCTAGCGGGGGTAACAATGAGCAGTTCTTC	CASSLASGGNNEQFF
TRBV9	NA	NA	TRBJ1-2	TGTGCCAGCAGCGTAGGGTCACAGGTTCACTATGGCTACACCTTC	CASSVGSQVHYGYTF
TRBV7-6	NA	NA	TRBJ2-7	TGTGCCAGCAGCTTAGAGCCGACCTCGGGACCCTTCTACGAGCAGTACTTC	CASSLEPTSGPFYEQYF
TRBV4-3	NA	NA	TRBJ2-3	TGCGCCAGCAGCCAAGAGGCCAAGCACGATACGCAGTATTTT	CASSQEAKHDTQYF
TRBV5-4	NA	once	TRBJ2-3	TGTGCCAGCAGCTGGCCGTCGGATCCCGAGCAGTATTTT	CASSWPSDPEQYF
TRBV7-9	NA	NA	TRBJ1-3	TGTGCCAGCAGCCCAGCCACAAGAAACACCATATATTTT	CASSPATRNTIYF
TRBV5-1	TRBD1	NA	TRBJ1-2	TGCGCCATCCCGACAGGGTCCTATGGCTACACCTTC	CAIPTGSYGYTF
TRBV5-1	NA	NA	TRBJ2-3	TGCGCCAGCAGCCACCGGGGGTCCAATGCAGATACGCAGTATTTT	CASSHRGSNADTQYF
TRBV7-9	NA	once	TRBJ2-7	TGTGCCAGCAGCCCTTCCGGGACAACTTACGAGCAGTACTTC	CASSPSGTTYEQYF
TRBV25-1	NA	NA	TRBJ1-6	TGTGCCAGCAGCCCCCTGATGGGGGGAAATTCACCCCTCCACTTT	CASSPLMGGNSPLHF
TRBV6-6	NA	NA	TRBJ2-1	TGTGCCAGCAGTAAGACAGGATACAATGAGCAGTTCTTC	CASSKTGYNEQFF
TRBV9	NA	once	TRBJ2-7	TGTGCCAGCAGCGTAGCTACGGGTGGCGGGGTTGTCCCCTACGAGCAGTACTTC	CASSVATGGGVVPYEQYF
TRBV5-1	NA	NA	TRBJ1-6	TGCGCCAGCAGCTTGGATCGCGGGTCACCCCTCCACTTT	CASSLDRGSPLHF
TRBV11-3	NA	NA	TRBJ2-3	TGTGCCAGCAGCTCTTCGACAGGTTTCACAGATACGCAGTATTTT	CASSSSTGFTDTQYF
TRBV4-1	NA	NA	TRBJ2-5	TGCGCCAGCAGCCGCCTTGCGGGGGAGACCCAGTACTTC	CASSRLAGETQYF
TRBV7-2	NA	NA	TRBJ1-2	TGTGCCAGCAGCTCCTGGCTAACACCATCTAACTATGGCTACACCTTC	CASSSWLTPSNYGYTF
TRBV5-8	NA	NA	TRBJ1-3	TGTGCCAGCAGCTTGGACCAGGGGATTGGAAACACCATATATTTT	CASSLDQGIGNTIYF
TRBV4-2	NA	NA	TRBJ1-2	TGTGCCAGCACCCCGGAGACCGGGACAAAATACGGCTACACCTTC	CASTPETGTKYGYTF
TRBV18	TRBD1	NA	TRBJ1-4	TGTGCCAGCTCACTGGACAGGCTAAATGAAAAACTGTTTTTT	CASSLDRLNEKLFF
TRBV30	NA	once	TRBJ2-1	TGTGCCTGGAGTGTACGAGGGAATGAGCAGTTCTTC	CAWSVRGNEQFF
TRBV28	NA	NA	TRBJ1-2	TGTGCCACACCCGTTAGGGGGGTAGGTGGCTACACCTTC	CATPVRGVGGYTF
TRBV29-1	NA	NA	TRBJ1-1	TGCAGCGTTGCTCGCGATTACACGACAGCTGAAGCTTTCTTT	CSVARDYTTAEAFF
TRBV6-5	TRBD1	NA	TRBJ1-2	TGTGCCAGCAGTTACGCCGGGACAGGGAACTATGGCTACACCTTC	CASSYAGTGNYGYTF
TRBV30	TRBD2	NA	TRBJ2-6	TGTGCCTGGAGACGGGGGAGGACTAGCGGGAGGGCCTCTGGGGCCAACGTCCTGACTTTC	CAWRRGRTSGRASGANVLTF
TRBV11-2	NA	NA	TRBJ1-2	TGTGCCAGCAGCTCGTTAGAGCGGGGTGGGGTTGAGCACTATGGCTACACCTTC	CASSSLERGGVEHYGYTF
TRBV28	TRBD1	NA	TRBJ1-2	TGTGCCAGCAGCATCGGACAGGGTAATGGCTACACCTTC	CASSIGQGNGYTF
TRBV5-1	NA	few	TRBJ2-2	TGCGCCAGCAGCTTGGACAGCAAACCCACCGGGGAGCTGTTTTTT	CASSLDSKPTGELFF
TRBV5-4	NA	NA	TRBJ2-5	TGTGCCAGCAGCCCCCGAGCCGACGGAGGGACCCAGTACTTC	CASSPRADGGTQYF
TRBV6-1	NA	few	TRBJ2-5	TGTGCCAGTTCCCCGAATGGGCAGGGCCAAGAGACCCAGTACTTC	CASSPNGQGQETQYF
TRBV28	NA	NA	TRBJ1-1	TGTGCCAGCAGTCACTTAGGGACCCGGGCCGTCACTGAAGCTTTCTTT	CASSHLGTRAVTEAFF
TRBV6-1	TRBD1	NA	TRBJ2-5	TGTGCCAGCAGGGGGACAGGGGGCCAAGAGACCCAGTACTTC	CASRGTGGQETQYF
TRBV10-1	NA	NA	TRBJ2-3	TGCGCCAGCAGTGAGTCGGGACTCGATCATACGCAGTATTTT	CASSESGLDHTQYF
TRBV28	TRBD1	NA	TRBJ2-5	TGTGCCAGCAGCCAGGGACAGGGGACGTACCAAGAGACCCAGTACTTC	CASSQGQGTYQETQYF
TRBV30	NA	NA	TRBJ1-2	TGTGCCTGTGAGGTGAGGGTCGGCTATGGCTACACCTTC	CACEVRVGYGYTF
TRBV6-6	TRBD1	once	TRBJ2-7	TGTGCCAGCAAAAAGGGACAGGCAACCTACGAGCAGTACTTC	CASKKGQATYEQYF